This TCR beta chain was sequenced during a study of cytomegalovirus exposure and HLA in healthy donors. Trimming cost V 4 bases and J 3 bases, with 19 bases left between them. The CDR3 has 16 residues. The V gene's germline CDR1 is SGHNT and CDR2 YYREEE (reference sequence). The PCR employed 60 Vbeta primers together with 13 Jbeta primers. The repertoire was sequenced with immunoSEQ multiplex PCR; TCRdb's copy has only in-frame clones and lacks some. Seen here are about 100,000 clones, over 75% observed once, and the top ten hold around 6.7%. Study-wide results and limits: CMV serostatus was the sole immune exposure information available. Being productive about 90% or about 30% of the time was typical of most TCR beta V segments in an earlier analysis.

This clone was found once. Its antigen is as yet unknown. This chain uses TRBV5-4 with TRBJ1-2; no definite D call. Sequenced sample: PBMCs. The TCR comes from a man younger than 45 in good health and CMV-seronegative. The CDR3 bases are TGTGCCAGCAGCCCGGAGGCGGAGGGCCGGCACTATGGCTACACCTTC. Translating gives CASSPEAEGRHYGYTF.